This T cell receptor (beta chain) is drawn from a study of beta chain features in type 1 diabetes. The study, taken as a whole, reports: Researchers reported that naive, central memory and Treg TCRB repertoires appeared more similar in patients than in healthy donors. Shorter templates might be favored by PCR, equally in patients and controls.

The study reverse transcribed the entire isolated RNA, so it sequenced expressed TCRB transcripts. This table comes from immunoSEQ multiplex PCR, and its TCRdb copy is limited to in-frame clones, with some not included. This table has about 140,000 clones, approximately 9.8% appearing once. On this clone: Its target is not known.

Germline loops: CDR1 SQVTM, CDR2 ANQGSEA. Deletions cut 3 bases from V and 3 bases from J, with 8 bases between. This CDR3 contains 12 residues. The gene calls are TRBV29-1 and TRBJ2-5; D may be TRBD1 (5 bases). Source material: central memory CD4+ T cells from blood. The receptor was isolated from a woman in her forties in good health. The CDR3 region is CSVDSREETQYF. CDR3 in DNA: TGCAGCGTTGATTCCAGGGAAGAGACCCAGTACTTC.